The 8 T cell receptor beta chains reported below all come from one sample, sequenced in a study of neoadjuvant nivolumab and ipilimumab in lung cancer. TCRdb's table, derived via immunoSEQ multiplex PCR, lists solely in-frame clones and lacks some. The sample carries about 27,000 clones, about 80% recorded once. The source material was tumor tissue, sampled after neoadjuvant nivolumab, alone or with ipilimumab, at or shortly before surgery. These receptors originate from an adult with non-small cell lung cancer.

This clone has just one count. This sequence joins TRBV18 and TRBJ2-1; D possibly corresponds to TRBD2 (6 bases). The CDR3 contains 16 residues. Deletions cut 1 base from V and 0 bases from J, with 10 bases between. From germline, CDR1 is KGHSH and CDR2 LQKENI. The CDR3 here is CASSPQSGVSYNEQFF. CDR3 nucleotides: TGTGCCAGCTCACCACAATCGGGGGTCTCCTACAATGAGCAGTTCTTC.

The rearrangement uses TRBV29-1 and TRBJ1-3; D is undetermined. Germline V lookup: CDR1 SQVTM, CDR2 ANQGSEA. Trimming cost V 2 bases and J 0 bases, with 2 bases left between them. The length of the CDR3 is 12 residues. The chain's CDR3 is CSVENSGNTIYF. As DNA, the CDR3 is TGCAGCGTTGAAAACTCTGGAAACACCATATATTTT.

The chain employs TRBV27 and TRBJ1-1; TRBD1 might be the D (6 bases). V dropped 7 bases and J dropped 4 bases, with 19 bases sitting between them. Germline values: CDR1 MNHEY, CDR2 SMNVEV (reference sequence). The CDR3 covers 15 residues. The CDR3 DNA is TGTGCCAGCAATACTAAGAGGGGGTCCTCCACTGAAGCTTTCTTT. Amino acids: CASNTKRGSSTEAFF.

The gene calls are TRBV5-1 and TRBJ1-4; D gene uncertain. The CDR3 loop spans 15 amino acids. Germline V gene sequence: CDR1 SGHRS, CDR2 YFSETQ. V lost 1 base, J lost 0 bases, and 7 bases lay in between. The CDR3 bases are TGCGCCAGCAGCTTGCCCACTGCAACTAATGAAAAACTGTTTTTT. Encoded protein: CASSLPTATNEKLFF.

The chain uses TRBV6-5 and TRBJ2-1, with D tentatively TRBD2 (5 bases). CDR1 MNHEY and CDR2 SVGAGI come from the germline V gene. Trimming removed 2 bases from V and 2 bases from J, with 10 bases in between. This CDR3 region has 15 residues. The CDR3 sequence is CASSYRGPPYNEQFF. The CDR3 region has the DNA TGTGCCAGCAGTTACCGGGGTCCCCCCTACAATGAGCAGTTCTTC.

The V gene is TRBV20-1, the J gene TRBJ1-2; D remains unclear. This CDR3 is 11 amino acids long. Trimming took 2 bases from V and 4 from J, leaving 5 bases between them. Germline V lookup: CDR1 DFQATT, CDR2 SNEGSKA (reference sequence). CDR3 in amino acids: CSARWGYGYTF. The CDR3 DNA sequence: TGCAGTGCTAGATGGGGCTATGGCTACACCTTC.

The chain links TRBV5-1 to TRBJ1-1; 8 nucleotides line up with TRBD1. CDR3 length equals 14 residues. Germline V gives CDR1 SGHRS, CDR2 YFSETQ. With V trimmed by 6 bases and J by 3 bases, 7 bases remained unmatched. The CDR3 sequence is CASTRQGLDTEAFF. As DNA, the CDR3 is TGCGCCAGCACCCGACAGGGGCTTGACACTGAAGCTTTCTTT.

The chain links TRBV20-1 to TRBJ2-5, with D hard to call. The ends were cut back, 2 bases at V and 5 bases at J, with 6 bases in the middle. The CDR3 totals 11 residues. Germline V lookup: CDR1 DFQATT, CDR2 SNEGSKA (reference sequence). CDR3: CSARLSETQYF. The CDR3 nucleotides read TGCAGTGCTAGACTGTCCGAGACCCAGTACTTC.